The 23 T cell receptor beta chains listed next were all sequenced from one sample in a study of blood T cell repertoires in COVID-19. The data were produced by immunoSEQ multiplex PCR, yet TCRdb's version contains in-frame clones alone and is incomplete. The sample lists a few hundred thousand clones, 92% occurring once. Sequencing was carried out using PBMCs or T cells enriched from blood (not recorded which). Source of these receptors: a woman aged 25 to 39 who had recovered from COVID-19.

The CDR3 sequence is CASLIGQGKIGLAGPSSYNEQFF. Written as DNA, the CDR3 is TGTGCCAGCCTCATTGGACAGGGGAAAATAGGACTAGCGGGCCCGAGCTCCTACAATGAGCAGTTCTTC. V usage is TRBV28 and J usage is TRBJ2-1, with 11 bases fitting TRBD2. This CDR3 is built from 23 residues. Per the germline V gene, CDR1 is MDHEN and CDR2 is SYDVKM. Trimming at V came to 8 bases and at J to 0 bases, leaving 27 bases not matched to a gene.

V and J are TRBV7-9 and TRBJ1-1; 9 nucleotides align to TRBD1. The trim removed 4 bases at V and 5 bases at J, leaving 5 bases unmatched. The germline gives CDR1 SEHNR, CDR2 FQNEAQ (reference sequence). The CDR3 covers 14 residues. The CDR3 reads CASSSQGARTEAFF. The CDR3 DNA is TGTGCCAGCAGCTCACAGGGGGCGCGGACTGAAGCTTTCTTT.

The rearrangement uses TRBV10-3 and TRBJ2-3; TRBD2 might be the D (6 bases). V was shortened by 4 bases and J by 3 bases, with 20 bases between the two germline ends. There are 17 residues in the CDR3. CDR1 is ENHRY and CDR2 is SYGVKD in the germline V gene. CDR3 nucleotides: TGTGCCATCAGTGGTAGCGGCCCTAGCCCGGGGACAGATACGCAGTATTTT. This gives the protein CAISGSGPSPGTDTQYF.

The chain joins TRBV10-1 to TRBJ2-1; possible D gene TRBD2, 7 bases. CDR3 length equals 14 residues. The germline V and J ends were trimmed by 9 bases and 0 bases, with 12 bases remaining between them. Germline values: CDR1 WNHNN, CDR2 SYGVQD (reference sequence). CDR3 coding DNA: TGCGCCAGGAGGGGGGGGAGCTCCTACAATGAGCAGTTCTTC. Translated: CARRGGSSYNEQFF.

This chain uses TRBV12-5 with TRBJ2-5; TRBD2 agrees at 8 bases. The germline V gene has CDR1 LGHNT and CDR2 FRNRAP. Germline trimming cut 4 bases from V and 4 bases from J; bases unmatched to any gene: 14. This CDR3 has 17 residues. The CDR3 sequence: CASGSGMSGGRGETQYF. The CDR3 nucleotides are TGTGCTAGTGGTTCGGGCATGAGCGGGGGTAGGGGAGAGACCCAGTACTTC.

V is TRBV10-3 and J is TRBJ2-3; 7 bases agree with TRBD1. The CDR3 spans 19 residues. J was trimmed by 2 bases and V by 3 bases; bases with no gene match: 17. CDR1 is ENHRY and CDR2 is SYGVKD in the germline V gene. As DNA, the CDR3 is TGTGCCATCAGTGAATCTGGGACAGTTAAACATCGACCCACAGATACGCAGTATTTT. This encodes CAISESGTVKHRPTDTQYF.

As DNA, the CDR3 is TGTGCCAGCTCACGAAACAGCATTCTGGGAACTAATGAAAAACTGTTTTTT. Its protein product is CASSRNSILGTNEKLFF. The chain is built from TRBV18 and TRBJ1-4; D unclear. The germline V and J ends were trimmed by 4 bases and 1 base, with 16 bases remaining between them. CDR1 is KGHSH, CDR2 LQKENI, per germline. This CDR3 is built from 17 residues.

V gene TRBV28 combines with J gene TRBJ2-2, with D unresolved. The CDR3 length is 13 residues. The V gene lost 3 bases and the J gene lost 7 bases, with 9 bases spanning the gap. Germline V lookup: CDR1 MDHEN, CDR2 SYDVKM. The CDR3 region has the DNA TGTGCCAGCAGTTTCCCCGGTGGCGGGGAGCTGTTTTTT. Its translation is CASSFPGGGELFF.

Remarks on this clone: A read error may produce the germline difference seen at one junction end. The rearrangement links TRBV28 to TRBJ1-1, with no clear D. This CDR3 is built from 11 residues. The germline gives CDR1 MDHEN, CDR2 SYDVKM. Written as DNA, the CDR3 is TGTGCCAGCAGTTTGATACGCACTCTTTTTTTT. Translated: CASSLIRTLFF.

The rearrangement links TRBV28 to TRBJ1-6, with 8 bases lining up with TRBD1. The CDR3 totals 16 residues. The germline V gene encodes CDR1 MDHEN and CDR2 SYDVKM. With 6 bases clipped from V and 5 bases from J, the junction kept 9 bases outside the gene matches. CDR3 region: CASRSRTGKDNSPLHF. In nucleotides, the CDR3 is TGTGCCAGCAGATCTCGGACAGGGAAGGATAATTCACCCCTCCACTTT.

As DNA, the CDR3 is TGTGCCAGCTCCAACGGCGGGAGGGCCATAGATACGCAGTATTTT. Translation: CASSNGGRAIDTQYF. This chain joins TRBV27 and TRBJ2-3; 9 bases map to TRBD2. With V trimmed by 8 bases and J by 5 bases, 11 bases remained unmatched. This CDR3 has 15 amino acids. Germline V gene data show CDR1 as MNHEY and CDR2 as SMNVEV (reference sequence).

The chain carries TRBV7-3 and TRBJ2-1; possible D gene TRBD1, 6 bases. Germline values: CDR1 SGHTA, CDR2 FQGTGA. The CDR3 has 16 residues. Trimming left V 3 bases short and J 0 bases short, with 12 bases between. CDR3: CASSLGAVSSYNEQFF. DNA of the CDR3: TGTGCCAGCAGCTTGGGGGCGGTCAGCTCCTACAATGAGCAGTTCTTC.

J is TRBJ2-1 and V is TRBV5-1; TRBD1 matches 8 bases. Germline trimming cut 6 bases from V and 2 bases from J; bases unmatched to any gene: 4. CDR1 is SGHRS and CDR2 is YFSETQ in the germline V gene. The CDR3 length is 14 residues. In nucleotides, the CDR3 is TGCGCCAGCACCCTGGGACAGGCCTACAATGAGCAGTTCTTC. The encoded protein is CASTLGQAYNEQFF.

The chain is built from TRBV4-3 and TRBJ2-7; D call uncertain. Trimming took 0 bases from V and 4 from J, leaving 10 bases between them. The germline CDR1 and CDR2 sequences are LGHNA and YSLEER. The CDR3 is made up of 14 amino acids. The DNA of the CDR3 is TGCGCCAGCAGCCAAGAGCATATTGAGTACGAGCAGTACTTC. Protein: CASSQEHIEYEQYF.

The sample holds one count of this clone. The CDR3 coding sequence is TGTGCCAGCAGCTCCCCCATCGGGACAGTTAGGTTGGGAGCTTTCTTT. Translating gives CASSSPIGTVRLGAFF. V is TRBV28 and J is TRBJ1-1; 7 bases agree with TRBD1. Germline trimming cut 6 bases from V and 10 bases from J; bases unmatched to any gene: 20. The CDR3 is 16 amino acids. CDR1 MDHEN and CDR2 SYDVKM come from the germline V gene.

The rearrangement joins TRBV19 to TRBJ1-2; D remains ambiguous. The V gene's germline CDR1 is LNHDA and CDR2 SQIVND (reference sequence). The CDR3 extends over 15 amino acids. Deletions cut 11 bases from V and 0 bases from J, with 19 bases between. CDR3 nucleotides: TGTGCCTCAAAGGCCAGCGGGAAAACTAACTATGGCTACACCTTC. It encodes CASKASGKTNYGYTF. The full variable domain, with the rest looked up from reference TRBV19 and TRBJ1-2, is DGGITQSPKYLFRKEGQNVTLSCEQNLNHDAMYWYRQDPGQGLRLIYYSQIVNDFQKGDIAEGYSVSREKKESFPLTVTSAQKNPTAFYLCASKASGKTNYGYTFGSGTRLTVV.

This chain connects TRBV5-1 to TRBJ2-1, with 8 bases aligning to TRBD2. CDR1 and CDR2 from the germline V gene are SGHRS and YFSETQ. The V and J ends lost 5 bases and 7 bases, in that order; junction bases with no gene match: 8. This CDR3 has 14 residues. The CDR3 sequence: CASRMSGSGNEQFF. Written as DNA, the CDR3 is TGCGCCAGCAGGATGAGCGGGAGTGGGAATGAGCAGTTCTTC. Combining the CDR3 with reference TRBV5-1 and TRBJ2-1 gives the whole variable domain KAGVTQTPRYLIKTRGQQVTLSCSPISGHRSVSWYQQTPGQGLQFLFEYFSETQRNKGNFPGRFSGRQFSNSRSEMNVSTLELGDSALYLCASRMSGSGNEQFFGPGTRLTVL.

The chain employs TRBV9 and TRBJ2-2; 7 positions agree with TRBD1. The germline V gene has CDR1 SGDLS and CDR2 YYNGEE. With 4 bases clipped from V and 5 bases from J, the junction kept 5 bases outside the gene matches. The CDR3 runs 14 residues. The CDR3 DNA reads TGTGCCAGCAGCTCAGGGGGTAGGACCGGGGAGCTGTTTTTT. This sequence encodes CASSSGGRTGELFF.

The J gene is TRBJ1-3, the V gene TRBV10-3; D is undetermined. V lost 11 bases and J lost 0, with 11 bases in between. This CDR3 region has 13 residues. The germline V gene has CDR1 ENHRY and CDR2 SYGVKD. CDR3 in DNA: TGTGCCTCCCGGGGAGGCTCTGGAAACACCATATATTTT. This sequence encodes CASRGGSGNTIYF.

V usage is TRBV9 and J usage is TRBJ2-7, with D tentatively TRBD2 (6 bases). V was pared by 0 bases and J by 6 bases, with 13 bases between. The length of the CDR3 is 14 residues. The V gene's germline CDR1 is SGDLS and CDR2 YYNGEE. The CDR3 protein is CASSVVGAGGEQYF. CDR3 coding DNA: TGTGCCAGCAGCGTAGTAGGGGCCGGGGGCGAGCAGTACTTC.

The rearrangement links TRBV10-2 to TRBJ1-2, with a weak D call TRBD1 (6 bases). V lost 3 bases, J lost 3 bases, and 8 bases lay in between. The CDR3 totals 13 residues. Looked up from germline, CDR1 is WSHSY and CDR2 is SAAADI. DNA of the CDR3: TGCGCCAGCAGTGAACAGGGCGACTATGGCTACACCTTC. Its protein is CASSEQGDYGYTF.

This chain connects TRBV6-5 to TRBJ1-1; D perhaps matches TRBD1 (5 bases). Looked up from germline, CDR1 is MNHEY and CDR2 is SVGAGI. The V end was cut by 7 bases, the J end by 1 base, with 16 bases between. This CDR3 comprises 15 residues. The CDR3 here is CASIPPPTANTEAFF. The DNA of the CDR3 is TGTGCCAGCATCCCGCCTCCGACAGCGAACACTGAAGCTTTCTTT.

The CDR3 DNA is TGTGCCAGCGCTGGGGGACTAGCGCACACCGGGGAGCTGTTTTTT. The encoded protein is CASAGGLAHTGELFF. V and J are TRBV28 and TRBJ2-2; 10 positions agree with TRBD2. This CDR3 has 15 amino acids. Germline CDR1 reads MDHEN; CDR2 reads SYDVKM. The ends lost 8 bases at V and 3 bases at J; junction bases unmatched: 6. Filled out from reference TRBV28 and TRBJ2-2, the complete variable domain reads DVKVTQSSRYLVKRTGEKVFLECVQDMDHENMFWYRQDPGLGLRLIYFSYDVKMKEKGDIPEGYSVSREKKERFSLILESASTNQTSMYLCASAGGLAHTGELFFGEGSRLTVL.